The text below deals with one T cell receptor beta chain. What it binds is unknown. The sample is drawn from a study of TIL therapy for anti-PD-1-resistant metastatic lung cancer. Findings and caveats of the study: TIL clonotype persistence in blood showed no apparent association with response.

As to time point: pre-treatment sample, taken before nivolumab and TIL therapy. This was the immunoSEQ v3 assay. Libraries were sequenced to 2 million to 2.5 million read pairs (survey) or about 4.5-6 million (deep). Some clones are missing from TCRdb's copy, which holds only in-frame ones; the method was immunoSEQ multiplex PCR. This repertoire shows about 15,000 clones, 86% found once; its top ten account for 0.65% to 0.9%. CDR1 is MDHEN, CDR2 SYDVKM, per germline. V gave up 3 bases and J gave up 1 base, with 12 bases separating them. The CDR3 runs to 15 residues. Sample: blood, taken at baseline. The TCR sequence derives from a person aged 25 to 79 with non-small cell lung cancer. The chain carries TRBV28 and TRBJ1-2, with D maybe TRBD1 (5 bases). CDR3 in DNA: TGTGCCAGCAGTTTCCGGGACGGCGATAACTATGGCTACACCTTC. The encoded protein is CASSFRDGDNYGYTF.